What follows is one T cell receptor beta chain and its context. V was clipped by 4 bases and J by 8 bases, with 5 bases between them. The length of the CDR3 is 11 residues. Germline V gives CDR1 SNHLY, CDR2 FYNNEI. Clones were sequenced by immunoSEQ multiplex PCR, and TCRdb holds only the in-frame ones, with some missing. The data show 250,000 or so clones, approximately 80% seen once. The data are from a study of blood T cell repertoires in COVID-19. The overall study: T cells, B-cell-depleted T cells, or PBMCs provided the cDNA or gDNA that served as material.

This sequence originates from a woman aged 18-29 years with acute or convalescent COVID-19. The genes are TRBV2 and TRBJ1-4; D not resolved. Material: peripheral blood. The DNA of the CDR3 is TGTGCCAGCAGTGGAGGGGAAAAACTGTTTTTT. It encodes CASSGGEKLFF.